The 4 T cell receptor beta chains listed next were all sequenced from one sample in a study of T cells after yellow fever vaccination. TCRdb reprocessed the 5' RACE reads via MiXCR and lists one record per CDR3 protein. The top ten hold 17% of the sample, which has about 580,000 distinct CDR3 sequences, roughly a sixth seen once. The starting material was PBMCs, obtained roughly 5 days after the first yellow fever vaccination. All receptors derive from a young man who received the YFV17D yellow fever vaccine.

This clonotype came up many times. This sequence joins TRBV7-9 and TRBJ1-5; a possible D gene is TRBD1 (6 bases). The CDR3 totals 15 residues. V lost 1 base to trimming and J lost 11 bases, with 18 bases between them. Germline V CDR1 and CDR2: SEHNR, FQNEAQ (reference sequence). The chain's CDR3 is CASSLGAGAIGTQHF. The CDR3 region has the DNA TGTGCCAGCAGCTTAGGGGCAGGGGCGATTGGGACCCAGCATTTT.

The gene calls are TRBV10-1 and TRBJ2-3; TRBD2 matches at 9 bases. With V trimmed by 3 bases and J by 3 bases, 4 bases remained unmatched. The CDR3 is 15 residues long. Germline V gene lookup returns CDR1 WNHNN and CDR2 SYGVQD (reference sequence). For the CDR3, the DNA is TGCGCCAGCAGTGAAAGGCTAGCGGGGACAGATACGCAGTATTTT. Amino acid sequence: CASSERLAGTDTQYF.

The chain uses TRBV7-2 and TRBJ2-3; D gene unclear. Deletions cut 5 bases from V and 6 bases from J, with 15 bases between. The CDR3 is 14 residues long. CDR1 and CDR2 (germline): SGHTA, FQGNSA. The CDR3 reads CASSPHSASDTQYF. In nucleotides, the CDR3 is TGTGCCAGCAGCCCCCACTCAGCGAGCGATACGCAGTATTTT.

In this sample, this clonotype turned up a few times. The junction departs from germline at one end; a sequencing error may be responsible. The chain recombines TRBV12-3 or TRBV12-4 with TRBJ1-3; no clear D gene. This CDR3 has 13 residues. The CDR3 spells CASSLFVGSTIYF. The CDR3 DNA reads TGTGCCAGCAGTTTATTTGTCGGAAGCACCATATATTTT.